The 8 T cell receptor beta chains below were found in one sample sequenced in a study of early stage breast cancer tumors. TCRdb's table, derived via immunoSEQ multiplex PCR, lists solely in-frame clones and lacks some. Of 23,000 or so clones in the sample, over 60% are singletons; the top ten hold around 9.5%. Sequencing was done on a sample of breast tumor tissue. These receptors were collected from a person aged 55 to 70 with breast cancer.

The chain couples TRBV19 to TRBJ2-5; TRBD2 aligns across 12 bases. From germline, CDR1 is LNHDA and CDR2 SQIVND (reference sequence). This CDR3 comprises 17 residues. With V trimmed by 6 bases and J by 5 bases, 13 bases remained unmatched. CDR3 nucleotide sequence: TGTGCCAGTAGCTCCCGAGGCGGACTAGCGGGACATGAGACCCAGTACTTC. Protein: CASSSRGGLAGHETQYF.

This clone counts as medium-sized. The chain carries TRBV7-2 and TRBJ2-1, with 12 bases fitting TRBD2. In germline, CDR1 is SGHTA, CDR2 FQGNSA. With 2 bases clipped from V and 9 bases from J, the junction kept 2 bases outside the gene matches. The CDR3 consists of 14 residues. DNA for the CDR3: TGTGCCAGCAGCTTACTAGCGGGAGGGGGTGAGCAGTTCTTC. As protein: CASSLLAGGGEQFF.

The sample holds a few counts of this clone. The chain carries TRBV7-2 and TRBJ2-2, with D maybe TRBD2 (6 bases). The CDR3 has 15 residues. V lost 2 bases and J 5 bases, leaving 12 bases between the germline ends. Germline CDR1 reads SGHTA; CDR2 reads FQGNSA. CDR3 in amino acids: CASSLNWGDTGELFF. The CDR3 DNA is TGTGCCAGCAGCTTAAATTGGGGGGATACCGGGGAGCTGTTTTTT.

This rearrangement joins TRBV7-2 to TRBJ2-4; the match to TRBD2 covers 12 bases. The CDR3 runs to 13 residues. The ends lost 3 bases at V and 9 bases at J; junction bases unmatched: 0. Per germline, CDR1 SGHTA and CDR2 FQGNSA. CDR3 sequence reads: CASSLTSGSIQYF. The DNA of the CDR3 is TGTGCCAGCAGCTTGACTAGCGGGAGCATTCAGTACTTC.

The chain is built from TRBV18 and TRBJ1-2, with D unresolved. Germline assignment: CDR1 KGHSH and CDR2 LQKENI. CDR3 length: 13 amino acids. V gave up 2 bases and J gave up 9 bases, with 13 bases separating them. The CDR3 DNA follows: TGTGCCAGCTCACCATCATCTCAGATCCGCTACACCTTC. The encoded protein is CASSPSSQIRYTF.

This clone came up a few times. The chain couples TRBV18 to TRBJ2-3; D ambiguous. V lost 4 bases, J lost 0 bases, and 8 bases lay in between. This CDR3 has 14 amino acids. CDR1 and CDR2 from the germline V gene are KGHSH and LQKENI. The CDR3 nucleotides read TGTGCCAGCTCACGGCAGTTAAGCACAGATACGCAGTATTTT. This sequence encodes CASSRQLSTDTQYF. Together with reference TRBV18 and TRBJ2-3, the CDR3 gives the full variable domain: NAGVMQNPRHLVRRRGQEARLRCSPMKGHSHVYWYRQLPEEGLKFMVYLQKENIIDESGMPKERFSAEFPKEGPSILRIQQVVRGDSAAYFCASSRQLSTDTQYFGPGTRLTVL.

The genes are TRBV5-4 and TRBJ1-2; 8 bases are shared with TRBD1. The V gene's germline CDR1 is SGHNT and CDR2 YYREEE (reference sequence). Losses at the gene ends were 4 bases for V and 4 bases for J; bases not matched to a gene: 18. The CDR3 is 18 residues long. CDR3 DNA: TGTGCCAGCAGCAGTTATCGCGACAGGGGAGCGATCGGCTATGGCTACACCTTC. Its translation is CASSSYRDRGAIGYGYTF.

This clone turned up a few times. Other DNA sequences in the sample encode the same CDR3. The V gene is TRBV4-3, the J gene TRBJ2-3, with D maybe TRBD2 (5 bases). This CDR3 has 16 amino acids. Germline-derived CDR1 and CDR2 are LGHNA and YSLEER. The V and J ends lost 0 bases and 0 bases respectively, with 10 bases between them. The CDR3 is CASSQDRGGSTDTQYF. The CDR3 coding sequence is TGCGCCAGCAGCCAAGATCGAGGCGGGAGCACAGATACGCAGTATTTT.